The rows below give T cell receptor beta chains drawn from one sample of a study of T-cell reconstitution after alpha-beta-depleted transplantation in children. Via MiXCR, TCRdb re-called the PCR reads, giving one row per CDR3 protein. The sample contains hundreds of thousands of distinct CDR3 sequences, 15% to 20% of which appear only once. Here the sequenced sample was PBMCs from the stem cell graft donor, taken from the stem cell graft. The receptors stem from a human donor who donated a stem cell graft to a child with acute myeloid leukemia. Each CDR3 is given with its conserved first and last residue. Rows give clone size only sometimes, using once, few, many, or a class for an expanded clone.

clone size | V gene | CDR3 protein
. | TRBV7-2 | CASSLGRGRGEAFF
few | TRBV11-2 | CASSLHASLSNQPQHF
many | TRBV15 | CATSRQKGGSYEQYF
. | TRBV7-2 | CASSLVQRGAGHEQFF
few | TRBV7-8 | CASSLLAVGFDSYEQYF
many | TRBV5-5 | CASSFRAGFSYNEQFF
few | TRBV7-2 | CASSRKGVQGHNSPLHF
. | TRBV7-9 | CASSLAASGTGPIEQFF
few | TRBV20-1 | CSAVDRDSKTQYF
few | TRBV20-1 | CSARDPAGGPHEQFF
. | TRBV24-1 | CATSDRDSNQPQHF
few | TRBV24-1 | CATSDSPGRTDTQYF
. | TRBV20-1 | CSARGEGGGSYNEQFF
many | TRBV20-1 | CSARPTAGGPVNTGELFF
. | TRBV25-1 | CASSVEGISNEQFF
. | TRBV20-1 | CSARSTGGPTGELFF
. | TRBV7-2 | CASSPRGRIGNTEAFF
many | TRBV20-1 | CSATLGKGETQYF
. | TRBV7-6 | CASSPSTGAGANVLTF
. | TRBV5-1 | CASSFRRTDTQYF
many | TRBV5-6 | CASSFRGDYGYTF
. | TRBV20-1 | CIWGPAQGFYYSSHVQETQYF
few | TRBV6-4 | CASSDSSGRDNEQFF